This T cell receptor beta chain was sequenced for a study of cytomegalovirus exposure and HLA in healthy donors. For this clone: Antigen: not known.

Study outcomes and limitations: The majority of CMV-associated TCR beta chains were reported as apparently HLA-restricted in a later analysis.

V was clipped by 2 bases and J by 0 bases; unmatched bases: 10. This CDR3 comprises 19 residues. Germline-derived CDR1 and CDR2 are SGHRS and YFSETQ. The PCR used 60 Vbeta and 13 Jbeta primers. Repertoires were generated with immunoSEQ multiplex PCR, while TCRdb's copy carries only in-frame clones and drops some. Recorded here are 65,000 to 85,000 clones; the top ten clones represent about 2.4%. The chain has TRBV5-1 and TRBJ2-6, with TRBD1 identical over 8 bases. The sample taken for sequencing was PBMCs. The receptor's source is a female donor in good health and CMV-seropositive. The CDR3 sequence is CASSFFVDRDDSGANVLTF. CDR3 nucleotide sequence: TGCGCCAGCAGCTTCTTTGTGGACAGGGACGACTCTGGGGCCAACGTCCTGACTTTC.